This passage covers 21 T cell receptor beta chains from one sample sequenced in a study of cytotoxic CD8 clonotypes in ibrutinib-treated CLL. Sequencing was performed with immunoSEQ multiplex PCR; in TCRdb, only in-frame clones are kept and a portion is missing. The sample records a few hundred thousand clones, 60% to 75% being singletons. The sample here was PBMCs, taken after 24 months of ibrutinib treatment. The receptor set was obtained from a human donor with chronic lymphocytic leukemia.

The J gene is TRBJ1-2, the V gene TRBV10-3; no clear D. CDR3 size: 13 residues. The germline V and J ends were trimmed by 7 bases and 2 bases, with 11 bases remaining between them. The germline gives CDR1 ENHRY, CDR2 SYGVKD. The CDR3 loop reads CAITTDGNYGYTF. The CDR3 nucleotides are TGTGCCATCACCACGGACGGAAACTATGGCTACACCTTC.

This clone has just one count. V is TRBV27 and J is TRBJ2-7; D gene unclear. Germline CDR1 MNHEY, CDR2 SMNVEV (reference sequence). The CDR3 is made up of 16 amino acids. Deletions cut 2 bases from V and 4 bases from J, with 18 bases between. The CDR3 loop is CASSLRRAHFQYEQYF. The CDR3 coding sequence is TGTGCCAGCAGTTTAAGACGGGCTCACTTTCAGTACGAGCAGTACTTC.

V and J are TRBV5-1 and TRBJ1-4; TRBD1 is a possible D gene (5 bases). The CDR3 is 15 residues long. Per the germline V gene, CDR1 is SGHRS and CDR2 is YFSETQ. V was clipped by 4 bases and J by 5 bases, with 15 bases between them. CDR3 nucleotide sequence: TGCGCCAGCAGCCCTTCTGGGGGAGGGAATGAAAAACTGTTTTTT. It yields the protein CASSPSGGGNEKLFF. The full variable domain, rest sourced from reference TRBV5-1 and TRBJ1-4, is KAGVTQTPRYLIKTRGQQVTLSCSPISGHRSVSWYQQTPGQGLQFLFEYFSETQRNKGNFPGRFSGRQFSNSRSEMNVSTLELGDSALYLCASSPSGGGNEKLFFGSGTQLSVL.

This chain uses TRBV7-9 with TRBJ2-7; D uncertain. Germline lookup yields CDR1 SEHNR and CDR2 FQNEAQ (reference sequence). V was trimmed by 5 bases and J by 3 bases, leaving 5 bases between them. CDR3 length: 11 amino acids. The chain's CDR3 is CASSHGYEQYF. CDR3 coding DNA: TGTGCCAGCAGCCACGGCTACGAGCAGTACTTC.

The DNA for the CDR3 is TGTGCCAGCAGCCCACAGGGGAATGAGCAGTTCTTC. Amino acid sequence: CASSPQGNEQFF. The chain carries TRBV2 and TRBJ2-1; the match to TRBD1 covers 7 bases. Losses at the gene ends were 6 bases for V and 7 bases for J; bases not matched to a gene: 3. There are 12 residues in the CDR3. CDR1 and CDR2 (germline): SNHLY, FYNNEI.

The DNA for the CDR3 is TGTGCTAGTGGTTTGGTACTTGGTAGCGGGAGAGAGACCCAGTACTTC. Translating gives CASGLVLGSGRETQYF. The chain carries TRBV12-5 and TRBJ2-5; 9 bases agree with TRBD2. V was clipped by 0 bases and J by 4 bases; unmatched bases: 6. This CDR3 contains 16 residues. CDR1 and CDR2 from the germline V gene are LGHNT and FRNRAP.

The chain uses TRBV25-1 and TRBJ1-1, with D possibly being TRBD1 (5 bases). The length of the CDR3 is 15 residues. Germline V CDR1 and CDR2: MGHDK, SYGVNS. V gave up 2 bases and J gave up 1 base, with 11 bases separating them. DNA for the CDR3: TGTGCCAGCAGTGAACTTGGAGACAGGAACACTGAAGCTTTCTTT. Translated, it gives CASSELGDRNTEAFF.

This chain joins TRBV9 and TRBJ2-1; 8 positions agree with TRBD2. Germline V CDR1 and CDR2: SGDLS, YYNGEE. The CDR3 spans 15 residues. With 3 bases clipped from V and 8 bases from J, the junction kept 10 bases outside the gene matches. CDR3 sequence (DNA): TGTGCCAGCAGCGCCCAGGGGACTAGAGGGGATGAGCAGTTCTTC. It codes for CASSAQGTRGDEQFF. Variable domain in full (rest from reference TRBV9 and TRBJ2-1): DSGVTQTPKHLITATGQRVTLRCSPRSGDLSVYWYQQSLDQGLQFLIQYYNGEERAKGNILERFSAQQFPDLHSELNLSSLELGDSALYFCASSAQGTRGDEQFFGPGTRLTVL.

The chain is built from TRBV6-5 and TRBJ2-1; D might be TRBD2 (6 bases). The CDR3 spans 12 residues. Germline V gives CDR1 MNHEY, CDR2 SVGAGI. Trimming took off 5 bases at V and 7 bases at J, with 9 bases between the two ends. The chain's CDR3 is CASSHGGNEQFF. In nucleotides, the CDR3 is TGTGCCAGCAGTCACGGGGGAAATGAGCAGTTCTTC.

The rearrangement joins TRBV7-2 to TRBJ1-2; D remains ambiguous. The CDR3 totals 14 residues. Germline V CDR1 and CDR2: SGHTA, FQGNSA. V was pared by 0 bases and J by 4 bases, with 9 bases between. For the CDR3, the DNA is TGTGCCAGCAGCTTAGCGGCCACCCCCTATGGCTACACCTTC. It codes for CASSLAATPYGYTF.

This chain uses TRBV30 with TRBJ1-5; 7 positions match TRBD1. The CDR3 has 14 residues. In germline, CDR1 is GTSNPN, CDR2 SVGIG (reference sequence). The J segment lost 3 bases and the V segment lost 2 bases, leaving 4 bases of the junction unmatched. The CDR3 region is CAWSRDSFNQPQHF. In DNA, the CDR3 is TGTGCCTGGAGTCGGGACAGCTTCAATCAGCCCCAGCATTTT.

This clone was counted once. The rearrangement joins TRBV6-1 to TRBJ1-3, with D possibly being TRBD1 (5 bases). V was clipped by 5 bases and J by 3 bases, with 14 bases between them. The CDR3 is made up of 15 amino acids. Germline CDR1 reads MNHNS; CDR2 reads SASEGT. CDR3 residues: CASSPPGRDGNTIYF. In nucleotides, the CDR3 is TGTGCCAGCAGTCCGCCAGGGCGGGATGGAAACACCATATATTTT.

The V gene is TRBV6-5, the J gene TRBJ1-3; no firm D call. From germline, CDR1 is MNHEY and CDR2 SVGAGI. The CDR3 length is 15 residues. The V end was cut by 4 bases, the J end by 4 bases, with 14 bases between. The CDR3 DNA is TGTGCCAGCAGTTTTAGGACGGCGCCAGGAAACACCATATATTTT. Its protein product is CASSFRTAPGNTIYF.

The chain carries TRBV10-3 and TRBJ1-2; possibly TRBD1 for D (6 bases). This CDR3 is built from 14 residues. Looked up from germline, CDR1 is ENHRY and CDR2 is SYGVKD. Trimming took off 4 bases at V and 6 bases at J, with 15 bases between the two ends. CDR3 sequence reads: CAISGLGGFDGYTF. The CDR3 DNA is TGTGCCATCAGTGGGCTTGGGGGCTTCGATGGCTACACCTTC.

There are a few counts of this clone. The rearrangement uses TRBV5-6 and TRBJ2-7; TRBD1 matches 10 bases. The germline gives CDR1 SGHDT, CDR2 YYEEEE. CDR3 length: 14 residues. Unmatched junction bases numbered 8, after V lost 7 bases and J lost 4 bases. The CDR3 bases are TGTGCCAGCTGCTCCGGGACAGGGGCGTACGAGCAGTACTTC. Translating gives CASCSGTGAYEQYF.

The chain joins TRBV6-6 to TRBJ1-5; 9 bases are shared with TRBD1. Germline V gene sequence: CDR1 MNHNY, CDR2 SVGAGI (reference sequence). V trimming: 7 bases; J trimming: 4 bases; junction bases outside the gene matches: 8. The CDR3 has 15 residues. CDR3 in DNA: TGTGCCAGCACTGGGACAGGGTCATTGAATCAGCCCCAGCATTTT. Its protein product is CASTGTGSLNQPQHF.

The gene calls are TRBV19 and TRBJ1-2; tentatively, D is TRBD1 (5 bases). The CDR3 has 15 residues. In germline, CDR1 is LNHDA, CDR2 SQIVND (reference sequence). Trimming stripped 0 bases from V and 6 bases from J, with 14 bases between. This chain's CDR3 is CASSIDPLLRDGYTF. CDR3 in DNA: TGTGCCAGTAGTATAGACCCCCTCCTCAGGGATGGCTACACCTTC.

V usage is TRBV5-6 and J usage is TRBJ2-7, with 12 positions matching TRBD2. V lost 4 bases to trimming and J lost 2 bases; unmatched junction nucleotides: 7. From germline, CDR1 is SGHDT and CDR2 YYEEEE. This CDR3 spans 16 amino acids. Written as DNA, the CDR3 is TGTGCCAGCAGCCACCCTGCTAGCGGGAGGGCCTACGAGCAGTACTTC. This gives the protein CASSHPASGRAYEQYF.

This clone has more than one count but fewer than ten. The chain recombines TRBV6-5 with TRBJ2-1; no clear D. The CDR3 is 12 amino acids. Germline assignment: CDR1 MNHEY and CDR2 SVGAGI. Trimming cost V 0 bases and J 7 bases, with 4 bases left between them. The CDR3 spells CASSYSTNEQFF. The CDR3 DNA is TGTGCCAGCAGTTACTCGACGAATGAGCAGTTCTTC.

The genes are TRBV2 and TRBJ2-7; a weak D match, TRBD2 (6 bases). The CDR3 extends over 13 amino acids. Per germline, CDR1 SNHLY and CDR2 FYNNEI. V was clipped by 5 bases and J by 3 bases, with 11 bases between them. The DNA of the CDR3 is TGTGCCAGCAGTACGGGAGCGGACTACGAGCAGTACTTC. Protein: CASSTGADYEQYF.

This clone was picked up a small number of times. The V call is TRBV7-3, the J call TRBJ2-1; D is possibly TRBD2 (5 bases). CDR3 length: 13 amino acids. Germline V lookup: CDR1 SGHTA, CDR2 FQGTGA. With 2 bases removed from V and 6 bases from J, the gap between germline ends came to 8 bases. Here the CDR3 reads CASSLLAGNEQFF. The CDR3 region has the DNA TGTGCCAGCAGCTTACTAGCTGGCAATGAGCAGTTCTTC.